The 23 T cell receptor beta chains reported below all come from one sample, sequenced in a study of cytomegalovirus exposure and HLA in healthy donors. TCRdb's table, derived via immunoSEQ multiplex PCR, lists solely in-frame clones and lacks some. The sample shows roughly 170,000 clones, roughly 80% of them seen only once. The material sequenced was PBMCs. The source of these receptors is a woman between 18 and 30 years old in good health and CMV-seropositive.

This chain joins TRBV2 and TRBJ2-6; TRBD1 might be the D (6 bases). The length of the CDR3 is 14 residues. The germline V gene encodes CDR1 SNHLY and CDR2 FYNNEI. Trimming took 7 bases from V and 1 from J, leaving 8 bases between them. CDR3 in DNA: TGTGCCAGCAAAACAGGGTCTGGGGCCAACGTCCTGACTTTC. Translation: CASKTGSGANVLTF.

The genes are TRBV15 and TRBJ1-2, with TRBD1 matching 7 bases. Germline CDR1 reads LNHNV; CDR2 reads YYDKDF (reference sequence). With 5 bases clipped from V and 4 bases from J, the junction kept 4 bases outside the gene matches. The length of the CDR3 is 13 residues. In DNA form, the CDR3 reads TGTGCCACCAGCCCCGGGGACAGCTATGGCTACACCTTC. Translating it yields CATSPGDSYGYTF.

In its sample, this clone was seen a few times. The chain employs TRBV18 and TRBJ2-2; perhaps TRBD1 as D (5 bases). Looked up from germline, CDR1 is KGHSH and CDR2 is LQKENI. V lost 2 bases, J lost 0 bases, and 7 bases lay in between. The CDR3 sequence is 15 residues long. DNA for the CDR3: TGTGCCAGCTCACCAGGCAGGGCGAACACCGGGGAGCTGTTTTTT. Residues: CASSPGRANTGELFF. Complete variable domain (other parts from reference TRBV18 and TRBJ2-2): NAGVMQNPRHLVRRRGQEARLRCSPMKGHSHVYWYRQLPEEGLKFMVYLQKENIIDESGMPKERFSAEFPKEGPSILRIQQVVRGDSAAYFCASSPGRANTGELFFGEGSRLTVL.

This sequence joins TRBV7-2 and TRBJ1-1; D unresolved. The ends were cut back, 2 bases at V and 8 bases at J, with 12 bases in the middle. This CDR3 has 13 residues. CDR1 is SGHTA, CDR2 FQGNSA, per germline. The CDR3 coding sequence is TGTGCCAGCAGCTTATATCGGGCGGGAGAAGCTTTCTTT. It encodes CASSLYRAGEAFF.

CDR3 bases: TGTGCCAGCAGCTCTAGTTCTAGCGGGGCGGGGAATGAGCAGTTCTTC. Its translation: CASSSSSSGAGNEQFF. V and J are TRBV11-1 and TRBJ2-1; TRBD2 matches at 9 bases. V was pared by 4 bases and J by 7 bases, with 11 bases of the junction left unmatched. Germline CDR1 is SGHAT and CDR2 is FQDESV (reference sequence). The CDR3 is 16 amino acids.

The chain is built from TRBV5-5 and TRBJ1-5; perhaps TRBD1 as D (5 bases). This CDR3 comprises 16 residues. Trimming removed 4 bases from V and 0 bases from J, with 14 bases in between. From germline, CDR1 is SGHKS and CDR2 YYEKEE (reference sequence). The CDR3 region is CASSEQAGYSNQPQHF. The CDR3 DNA is TGTGCCAGCAGCGAACAGGCGGGGTATAGCAATCAGCCCCAGCATTTT.

The V call is TRBV25-1, the J call TRBJ2-5, with a tentative D call TRBD1 (6 bases). CDR3 length: 15 amino acids. Per the germline V gene, CDR1 is MGHDK and CDR2 is SYGVNS. The ends were cut back, 3 bases at V and 3 bases at J, with 14 bases in the middle. Written as DNA, the CDR3 is TGTGCCAGCAGTGAGGGACATCAAAAAAAAGAGACCCAGTACTTC. Translated: CASSEGHQKKETQYF.

This clone was seen a single time. The gene calls are TRBV7-2 and TRBJ2-2; 7 nucleotides match TRBD1. Germline lookup yields CDR1 SGHTA and CDR2 FQGNSA. The CDR3 has 15 residues. V was pared by 5 bases and J by 4 bases, with 7 bases of the junction left unmatched. CDR3 DNA sequence: TGTGCCAGCAGCGAAGACAGGGTGACCACCGGGGAGCTGTTTTTT. This encodes CASSEDRVTTGELFF.

J is TRBJ2-7 and V is TRBV9; 7 nucleotides agree with TRBD2. Looked up from germline, CDR1 is SGDLS and CDR2 is YYNGEE. The CDR3 has 15 amino acids. The ends lost 0 bases at V and 3 bases at J; junction bases unmatched: 6. The CDR3 coding sequence is TGTGCCAGCAGCGTAGAAGCAGGGAGGGTCTACGAGCAGTACTTC. Translation gives CASSVEAGRVYEQYF.

V is TRBV5-1 and J is TRBJ2-7; 8 bases align to TRBD2. The junction had 3 bases not matched to a gene; V was cut back by 3 bases and J by 1 base. The germline CDR1 and CDR2 sequences are SGHRS and YFSETQ. The CDR3 is 14 amino acids. This chain's CDR3 is CASSYTSGSYEQYF. CDR3 nucleotides: TGCGCCAGCAGCTATACTAGCGGATCCTACGAGCAGTACTTC.

The rearrangement joins TRBV28 to TRBJ1-2; 11 bases are a match to TRBD1. The V segment lost 5 bases and the J segment 10 bases; nucleotides outside the gene matches: 15. In germline, CDR1 is MDHEN, CDR2 SYDVKM. This CDR3 region has 16 residues. The CDR3 coding sequence is TGTGCCAGCAGTCCCGTCCCGGGACAGGGGGGCCCTATCTACACCTTC. Translated, it gives CASSPVPGQGGPIYTF.

The J gene is TRBJ2-3, the V gene TRBV5-1; D is uncertain. Germline V gene sequence: CDR1 SGHRS, CDR2 YFSETQ. Trimming pared 7 bases from V and 1 base from J, leaving 16 bases between. The CDR3 runs to 15 residues. The CDR3 region is CASGWADLGTDTQYF. CDR3 DNA sequence: TGCGCCAGCGGGTGGGCAGACCTTGGCACAGATACGCAGTATTTT.

V gene TRBV2 combines with J gene TRBJ2-5; 14 bases line up with TRBD2. This CDR3 has 16 residues. V lost 6 bases and J lost 3; bases outside the gene matches: 6. Per the germline V gene, CDR1 is SNHLY and CDR2 is FYNNEI. In DNA, the CDR3 is TGTGCCAGCAGCGCCCGACTAGCGGGGGGGAAAGAGACCCAGTACTTC. Translating gives CASSARLAGGKETQYF.

This chain uses TRBV4-1 with TRBJ2-3; 10 bases line up with TRBD1. With 1 base clipped from V and 6 bases from J, the junction kept 7 bases outside the gene matches. This CDR3 is 16 amino acids long. CDR1 is MGHRA, CDR2 YSYEKL, per germline. Here the CDR3 reads CASSQGDRGRRDTQYF. In DNA, the CDR3 is TGCGCCAGCAGCCAAGGAGACAGGGGGCGCAGGGATACGCAGTATTTT.

A single count supports this clone. The chain uses TRBV7-9 and TRBJ2-1; 8 bases are shared with TRBD2. Germline V lookup: CDR1 SEHNR, CDR2 FQNEAQ (reference sequence). V shed 5 bases and J 0 bases; nucleotides not matched to a gene: 6. The CDR3 spans 16 residues. The CDR3 DNA sequence: TGTGCCAGCAGCGGTGAGCGGGGGAGCTCCTACAATGAGCAGTTCTTC. This gives the protein CASSGERGSSYNEQFF.

This chain connects TRBV7-9 to TRBJ2-1; TRBD1 is a possible D gene (6 bases). Germline-derived CDR1 and CDR2 are SEHNR and FQNEAQ (reference sequence). V shed 5 bases and J shed 4 bases, with 18 bases lying between them. This CDR3 comprises 16 residues. CDR3 DNA sequence: TGTGCCAGCAGCATATCGGGACAATCGACTTACAATGAGCAGTTCTTC. Amino acids: CASSISGQSTYNEQFF.

V usage is TRBV2 and J usage is TRBJ2-7, with 9 bases fitting TRBD1. The CDR3 is 14 residues long. V shed 7 bases, J shed 1 base, and the junction held 5 bases outside the gene matches. Germline V CDR1 and CDR2: SNHLY, FYNNEI. CDR3 in DNA: TGTGCCAGCACCCCGGGACAGGGATCCTACGAGCAGTACTTC. The encoded protein is CASTPGQGSYEQYF.

V gene TRBV19 combines with J gene TRBJ1-2, with 7 bases matching TRBD1. CDR1 and CDR2 (germline): LNHDA, SQIVND (reference sequence). The CDR3 is made up of 13 amino acids. The ends lost 7 bases at V and 0 bases at J; junction bases unmatched: 2. The CDR3 sequence is CASTQGANYGYTF. In DNA form, the CDR3 reads TGTGCCAGTACCCAGGGGGCTAACTATGGCTACACCTTC. Supplemented by reference TRBV19 and TRBJ1-2, the full variable domain reads DGGITQSPKYLFRKEGQNVTLSCEQNLNHDAMYWYRQDPGQGLRLIYYSQIVNDFQKGDIAEGYSVSREKKESFPLTVTSAQKNPTAFYLCASTQGANYGYTFGSGTRLTVV.

The chain combines TRBV20-1 with TRBJ2-7; a weak D match, TRBD1 (6 bases). Looked up from germline, CDR1 is DFQATT and CDR2 is SNEGSKA (reference sequence). V lost 7 bases and J lost 7, with 14 bases in between. The length of the CDR3 is 11 residues. The CDR3 DNA follows: TGCAGTGGCCCACAGGGTAAAGAGCAGTACTTC. It specifies CSGPQGKEQYF.

The chain uses TRBV7-3 and TRBJ2-7, with TRBD2 matching 9 bases. This CDR3 has 16 amino acids. V gave up 5 bases and J gave up 0 bases; unmatched junction bases: 8. The germline CDR1 and CDR2 sequences are SGHTA and FQGTGA. CDR3 nucleotides: TGTGCCAGCAGCCTAAGGCCAGCGGGGGGCTCCTACGAGCAGTACTTC. Amino acids: CASSLRPAGGSYEQYF.

The chain combines TRBV6-5 with TRBJ2-3; 9 bases are shared with TRBD1. This CDR3 spans 16 amino acids. Per the germline V gene, CDR1 is MNHEY and CDR2 is SVGAGI. After removal of 3 bases from V and 3 bases from J, the junction contained 7 bases not matched to a gene. CDR3 coding DNA: TGTGCCAGCAGTTATGTACAGGGGGCGGGAACAGATACGCAGTATTTT. It translates to CASSYVQGAGTDTQYF.

J is TRBJ2-4 and V is TRBV2, with D possibly TRBD1 on 6 matching bases. V dropped 3 bases and J dropped 0 bases, with 12 bases sitting between them. Germline V gives CDR1 SNHLY, CDR2 FYNNEI. The CDR3 totals 16 residues. The CDR3 spells CASSEDRNLAKNIQYF. As DNA, the CDR3 is TGTGCCAGCAGTGAGGACAGAAATCTAGCCAAAAACATTCAGTACTTC.

CDR3 sequence reads: CASSDSGRGLSGYTF. CDR3 sequence (DNA): TGTGCCAGCAGTGACTCGGGGCGAGGTCTCTCTGGCTACACCTTC. This chain connects TRBV6-4 to TRBJ1-2; D might be TRBD1 (5 bases). The length of the CDR3 is 15 residues. The germline gives CDR1 MRHNA, CDR2 SNTAGT. V was clipped by 0 bases and J by 7 bases, with 15 bases between them.